This T cell receptor (beta chain) originates from a study of shared clonotypes between healthy human individuals. Cells designated naive CD8 were CD45RO-negative and were positively selected for CCR7, with terminally differentiated effector memory CD45RA+ cells excluded. Germline-derived CDR1 and CDR2 are ENHRY and SYGVKD. The CDR3 spans 16 residues. Trimming left V 0 bases short and J 1 base short, with 12 bases between. The table came from immunoSEQ multiplex PCR; TCRdb's copy has only in-frame clones and leaves some out. This table has some 2 million clones, about 95% appearing once. Sequencing used naive CD8+ T cells sorted from blood. The sequence came from a man aged 18 to 35 in good health. The J gene is TRBJ2-5, the V gene TRBV10-3; maybe TRBD2 (6 bases). Here the CDR3 DNA reads TGTGCCATCAGTGAGTCGGAGGGGCCCTCCCAAGAGACCCAGTACTTC. Residues: CAISESEGPSQETQYF.